This T cell receptor (beta chain) was sequenced during a study of blood T cell repertoires in COVID-19. Study in general: The analysed material was cDNA or gDNA that came from T cells, B-cell-depleted T cells, or PBMCs.

This CDR3 region has 15 residues. CDR1 and CDR2 (germline): MDHEN, SYDVKM. V was clipped by 6 bases and J by 0 bases, with 12 bases between them. Individuals drawn from around 25 US areas were roughly 18 to 89 years old. Participants had their cohort set by participant-reported clinical history. TCRdb's copy holds only in-frame clones and misses some; the assay was immunoSEQ multiplex PCR. The sample lists about 330,000 clones, 88% occurring once. The sequenced material came from PBMCs or T cells enriched from blood (not recorded which). The receptor was isolated from a man aged 25-45 years who had recovered from COVID-19. This rearrangement joins TRBV28 to TRBJ1-5; D is possibly TRBD1 (5 bases). For the CDR3, the DNA is TGTGCCAGCAGGACAGCCAGAAATAGCAATCAGCCCCAGCATTTT. This encodes CASRTARNSNQPQHF.